This TCR beta chain derives from a study of T cell responses to AZD1222 COVID-19 vaccine. CDR3 size: 16 residues. Looked up from germline, CDR1 is SGHAT and CDR2 is FQNNGV. V lost 4 bases to trimming and J lost 2 bases, with 17 bases between them. The protocol was immunoSEQ multiplex PCR, while the TCRdb copy is restricted to in-frame clones and leaves out a portion. The repertoire holds approximately 130,000 clones, with around 90% as singletons. Note on this clone: Its target is unknown.

Notes on the study in general: Donor demographics were predominantly white British with a female majority; clonal diversity may be underestimated. Only a handful of individuals given AZD1222 were seropositive at baseline. Only after the peak T cell response were repertoires sampled.

The specimen was peripheral blood, collected 28 days after the second AZD1222 dose. The V gene is TRBV11-2, the J gene TRBJ1-1; D uncertain. The TCR sequence derives from an adult who received the AZD1222 COVID-19 vaccine. The CDR3 here is CASSSRTGYFNTEAFF. The CDR3 DNA reads TGTGCCAGCAGCTCACGGACGGGATACTTTAACACTGAAGCTTTCTTT. The whole variable domain, filled in from reference TRBV11-2 and TRBJ1-1, reads EAGVAQSPRYKIIEKRQSVAFWCNPISGHATLYWYQQILGQGPKLLIQFQNNGVVDDSQLPKDRFSAERLKGVDSTLKIQPAKLEDSAVYLCASSSRTGYFNTEAFFGQGTRLTVV.